A single sample gave rise to the 24 T cell receptor beta chains below, sequenced in a study of beta chain features in type 1 diabetes. Investigators reverse transcribed all isolated RNA, so they sequenced expressed TCRB transcripts. TCRdb's table, derived via immunoSEQ multiplex PCR, lists solely in-frame clones and lacks some. This table holds over 300,000 clones, 8% found once. Sequenced: central memory CD4+ T cells from blood. Receptors originate from a young woman in good health.

This rearrangement joins TRBV11-1 to TRBJ1-2, with TRBD1 matching over 7 bases. The CDR3 length is 15 residues. The ends lost 5 bases at V and 5 bases at J; junction bases unmatched: 11. Germline V gene data show CDR1 as SGHAT and CDR2 as FQDESV (reference sequence). CDR3 nucleotides: TGTGCCAGCAGCACCTTACAGGGGACGGCGTATGGCTACACCTTC. It specifies CASSTLQGTAYGYTF.

The rearrangement uses TRBV9 and TRBJ2-5, with TRBD2 matching 8 bases. CDR1 is SGDLS and CDR2 is YYNGEE in the germline V gene. CDR3 length equals 15 residues. V lost 6 bases, J lost 3 bases, and 10 bases stayed unmatched. The CDR3 reads CASTAGGGTKETQYF. CDR3 bases: TGTGCCAGCACCGCCGGGGGGGGAACCAAAGAGACCCAGTACTTC.

In its sample, this clone was seen a few times. The gene calls are TRBV9 and TRBJ2-3; 8 bases line up with TRBD2. CDR3 size: 17 residues. The V gene's germline CDR1 is SGDLS and CDR2 YYNGEE. The V gene end was trimmed by 0 bases and the J gene end by 5 bases; junction bases not matched to a gene: 11. The CDR3: CASSVAPGGGTGDTQYF. In DNA, the CDR3 is TGTGCCAGCAGCGTAGCCCCGGGGGGGGGTACGGGAGATACGCAGTATTTT.

The chain employs TRBV27 and TRBJ2-1; 9 nucleotides align to TRBD2. CDR1 is MNHEY and CDR2 is SMNVEV in the germline V gene (reference sequence). V was pared by 2 bases and J by 6 bases, with 14 bases of the junction left unmatched. CDR3 size: 18 residues. DNA for the CDR3: TGTGCCAGCAGTTTAGATAGTTGGGGGACTAGCCGGATCAATGAGCAGTTCTTC. It codes for CASSLDSWGTSRINEQFF.

This clone was seen repeatedly, ten times or more. V and J are TRBV11-2 and TRBJ1-1; D might be TRBD1 (6 bases). Per germline, CDR1 SGHAT and CDR2 FQNNGV. The CDR3 covers 15 residues. The ends were cut back, 4 bases at V and 0 bases at J, with 12 bases in the middle. The chain's CDR3 is CASSSRTAMNTEAFF. DNA for the CDR3: TGTGCCAGCAGCTCTCGGACAGCTATGAACACTGAAGCTTTCTTT. The variable domain in full, with the rest retrieved from reference TRBV11-2 and TRBJ1-1, is EAGVAQSPRYKIIEKRQSVAFWCNPISGHATLYWYQQILGQGPKLLIQFQNNGVVDDSQLPKDRFSAERLKGVDSTLKIQPAKLEDSAVYLCASSSRTAMNTEAFFGQGTRLTVV.

V usage is TRBV5-1 and J usage is TRBJ2-1; tentatively, D is TRBD2 (6 bases). The CDR3 loop spans 14 amino acids. V gave up 6 bases and J gave up 8 bases, with 18 bases separating them. Germline values: CDR1 SGHRS, CDR2 YFSETQ. The CDR3 DNA reads as TGCGCCAGCACCTCTGGAGGGTTACGCGATGAGCAGTTCTTC. This encodes CASTSGGLRDEQFF.

This sequence joins TRBV9 and TRBJ2-2; 10 bases line up with TRBD2. The germline V gene has CDR1 SGDLS and CDR2 YYNGEE. The CDR3 has 16 amino acids. The junction had 4 bases not matched to a gene; V was cut back by 0 bases and J by 5 bases. This CDR3 is CASSVASGSWTGELFF. The CDR3 nucleotides are TGTGCCAGCAGCGTAGCTAGCGGGAGCTGGACCGGGGAGCTGTTTTTT.

The chain has TRBV7-3 and TRBJ1-1; no clear D. V was trimmed by 5 bases and J by 1 base, leaving 8 bases between them. The CDR3 length is 13 residues. CDR1 is SGHTA, CDR2 FQGTGA, per germline. Written as DNA, the CDR3 is TGTGCCAGCAGCCCACGGGGGAACACTGAAGCTTTCTTT. This translates into CASSPRGNTEAFF.

This clone was detected a few times. The rearrangement uses TRBV18 and TRBJ2-3; no definite D call. This CDR3 comprises 14 residues. V was pared by 0 bases and J by 1 base, with 5 bases between. Germline assignment: CDR1 KGHSH and CDR2 LQKENI. The CDR3 region has the DNA TGTGCCAGCTCACCACCGGCGGGCACAGATACGCAGTATTTT. Residues: CASSPPAGTDTQYF. The entire variable domain, with the rest obtained from reference TRBV18 and TRBJ2-3, is as follows: NAGVMQNPRHLVRRRGQEARLRCSPMKGHSHVYWYRQLPEEGLKFMVYLQKENIIDESGMPKERFSAEFPKEGPSILRIQQVVRGDSAAYFCASSPPAGTDTQYFGPGTRLTVL.

This chain uses TRBV19 with TRBJ1-3; D might be TRBD1 (6 bases). V was trimmed by 8 bases and J by 0 bases, leaving 11 bases between them. The V gene's germline CDR1 is LNHDA and CDR2 SQIVND (reference sequence). The CDR3 runs 14 residues. The CDR3 nucleotides read TGTGCCAGTCTCGGACAGATCTCTGGAAACACCATATATTTT. Translated: CASLGQISGNTIYF.

The V gene is TRBV6-6, the J gene TRBJ2-7; tentatively, D is TRBD2 (6 bases). Trimming removed 8 bases from V and 2 bases from J, with 13 bases in between. This CDR3 has 13 amino acids. CDR1 MNHNY and CDR2 SVGAGI come from the germline V gene (reference sequence). CDR3 sequence: CASASRGAYEQYF. The CDR3 nucleotides read TGTGCCAGCGCGAGTCGCGGGGCCTACGAGCAGTACTTC.

This clone was seen more than once but under ten times. In nucleotides, the CDR3 is TGTGCCAGCAGCGGCAGAACTAGCGACAATGAGCAGTTCTTC. Its protein is CASSGRTSDNEQFF. The V gene is TRBV7-2, the J gene TRBJ2-1; 7 bases are shared with TRBD2. Germline V CDR1 and CDR2: SGHTA, FQGNSA. V trimming: 5 bases; J trimming: 5 bases; junction bases outside the gene matches: 6. This CDR3 is built from 14 residues.

This chain uses TRBV19 with TRBJ2-1; tentatively, D is TRBD2 (6 bases). The CDR3 spans 13 residues. Germline V gene data show CDR1 as LNHDA and CDR2 as SQIVND (reference sequence). Trimming took off 5 bases at V and 3 bases at J, with 8 bases between the two ends. The CDR3 nucleotides are TGTGCCAGTAGTGCGGACTACTACAATGAGCAGTTCTTC. This gives the protein CASSADYYNEQFF.

This clone came up many times. This chain connects TRBV2 to TRBJ1-1; the D is unclear. Germline V lookup: CDR1 SNHLY, CDR2 FYNNEI. The V end lost 8 bases, the J end lost 6 bases, and 16 bases lay between the germline ends. The CDR3 is 13 amino acids. This chain's CDR3 is CASGLVTRSEAFF. CDR3 coding DNA: TGTGCCAGCGGGTTGGTGACGCGCTCTGAAGCTTTCTTT.

This clone was found a few times. The rearrangement links TRBV7-3 to TRBJ2-7; D not resolved. Germline V gene lookup returns CDR1 SGHTA and CDR2 FQGTGA. Deletions cut 4 bases from V and 6 bases from J, with 16 bases between. The CDR3 loop spans 14 amino acids. As DNA, the CDR3 is TGTGCCAGCAGCTCCCGTGGCGGCTCTACCGAGCAGTACTTC. As protein: CASSSRGGSTEQYF.

There are a few counts of this clone. The CDR3 spells CASSLAPIGTSGMNEQFF. The CDR3 DNA reads TGCGCCAGCAGCTTGGCCCCGATCGGGACTAGCGGGATGAATGAGCAGTTCTTC. This chain joins TRBV5-1 and TRBJ2-1; 13 bases align to TRBD2. The CDR3 length is 18 residues. From germline, CDR1 is SGHRS and CDR2 YFSETQ. With V trimmed by 0 bases and J by 7 bases, 10 bases remained unmatched.

This clone was counted between two and nine times. V usage is TRBV2 and J usage is TRBJ1-5, with a tentative D call TRBD1 (6 bases). The germline V gene encodes CDR1 SNHLY and CDR2 FYNNEI. This CDR3 has 14 amino acids. Trimming removed 2 bases from V and 4 bases from J, with 9 bases in between. In nucleotides, the CDR3 is TGTGCCAGCAGTGAACAGGGGTCGAATCAGCCCCAGCATTTT. Translating it yields CASSEQGSNQPQHF. Drawing the rest from reference TRBV2 and TRBJ1-5, the complete variable domain is EPEVTQTPSHQVTQMGQEVILRCVPISNHLYFYWYRQILGQKVEFLVSFYNNEISEKSEIFDDQFSVERPDGSNFTLKIRSTKLEDSAMYFCASSEQGSNQPQHFGDGTRLSIL.

This clone was seen at least ten times. The rearrangement uses TRBV29-1 and TRBJ2-1, with TRBD2 as a possible D gene (5 bases). CDR3 size: 13 residues. With 0 bases removed from V and 5 bases from J, the gap between germline ends came to 8 bases. The germline V gene encodes CDR1 SQVTM and CDR2 ANQGSEA. CDR3 nucleotide sequence: TGCAGCGTTGAAGACCCGAGGGACAATGAGCAGTTCTTC. This encodes CSVEDPRDNEQFF.

This clone was counted a few times. The genes are TRBV9 and TRBJ2-1, with D hard to call. The length of the CDR3 is 12 residues. Between the trimmed V and J ends, which lost 3 bases and 3 bases, there was a span of 4 bases. From germline, CDR1 is SGDLS and CDR2 YYNGEE. The CDR3 nucleotides are TGTGCCAGCAGCGCTGTCTACAATGAGCAGTTCTTC. Translating it yields CASSAVYNEQFF.

This clone turned up a few times. This chain uses TRBV5-1 with TRBJ2-1, with 7 bases fitting TRBD2. Looked up from germline, CDR1 is SGHRS and CDR2 is YFSETQ. The junction had 6 bases not matched to a gene; V was cut back by 0 bases and J by 3 bases. There are 16 residues in the CDR3. The CDR3 sequence: CASSLAVGRIYNEQFF. The CDR3 DNA reads as TGCGCCAGCAGCTTGGCCGTCGGGAGGATCTACAATGAGCAGTTCTTC.

Ten or more counts support this clone. The chain carries TRBV7-9 and TRBJ2-1, with TRBD1 identical over 10 bases. Per germline, CDR1 SEHNR and CDR2 FQNEAQ (reference sequence). The length of the CDR3 is 15 residues. J lost 9 bases, V lost 7 bases, and 12 bases had no gene match. CDR3 bases: TGTGCCAGCATGGTCCGGGACAGGGGTTCTTCTGAGCAGTTCTTC. Translation gives CASMVRDRGSSEQFF.

V and J are TRBV6-5 and TRBJ2-1; D gene unclear. V was trimmed by 7 bases and J by 7 bases, leaving 17 bases between them. From germline, CDR1 is MNHEY and CDR2 SVGAGI. This CDR3 has 14 amino acids. DNA for the CDR3: TGTGCCAGCAAGTCGAGGTGGACCCAGAATGAGCAGTTCTTC. This encodes CASKSRWTQNEQFF.

This clone has just a few counts. The same CDR3 also results from other DNA sequences found in this sample. The V gene is TRBV4-2, the J gene TRBJ2-3; D is unresolved. Trimming took 0 bases from V and 4 from J, leaving 2 bases between them. There are 12 residues in the CDR3. The germline V gene has CDR1 LGHNA and CDR2 YNFKEQ. CDR3 coding DNA: TGTGCCAGCAGCCAAGAAGCAGATACGCAGTATTTT. It encodes CASSQEADTQYF.

This clone was seen only a few times. The CDR3 sequence is CASSRGGYEQYF. CDR3 nucleotide sequence: TGTGCCAGCAGCAGGGGAGGGTACGAGCAGTACTTC. The V call is TRBV7-9, the J call TRBJ2-7, with 7 nucleotides matching TRBD2. The CDR3 has 12 amino acids. The germline CDR1 and CDR2 sequences are SEHNR and FQNEAQ (reference sequence). V dropped 5 bases and J dropped 4; count of bases not matched to a gene: 2.